The 22 T cell receptor beta chains below come from one sample, sequenced in a study of blood T cell repertoires in COVID-19. Generated by immunoSEQ multiplex PCR, the TCRdb table keeps only in-frame clones and is missing some. The top ten hold 15% to 20% of the sample, which has about 190,000 clones, around 73% seen once. The source material was PBMCs or T cells enriched from blood (not recorded which). Every receptor here comes from a woman aged 45-65 years who had recovered from COVID-19.

The chain carries TRBV11-2 and TRBJ1-2; D may be TRBD1 (5 bases). Trimming shortened V by 4 bases and J by 0 bases, and 9 bases separated the two germline ends. CDR3 length: 14 amino acids. Germline lookup yields CDR1 SGHAT and CDR2 FQNNGV. CDR3 nucleotides: TGTGCCAGCAGCTGGGGCAGCACTAACTATGGCTACACCTTC. It codes for CASSWGSTNYGYTF.

The J gene is TRBJ2-1, the V gene TRBV30; 7 bases map to TRBD2. Germline CDR1 is GTSNPN and CDR2 is SVGIG (reference sequence). The CDR3 covers 13 residues. J gave up 3 bases and V 4 bases, and 3 bases lay outside the gene matches. CDR3 nucleotides: TGTGCCTGGAACCTAGCGGACTACAATGAGCAGTTCTTC. Translated: CAWNLADYNEQFF.

This chain uses TRBV2 with TRBJ1-2; D is possibly TRBD1 (5 bases). The germline CDR1 and CDR2 sequences are SNHLY and FYNNEI. The CDR3 is 13 residues long. The ends were cut back, 3 bases at V and 8 bases at J, with 13 bases in the middle. CDR3 protein: CASSDYPGGGYTF. The CDR3 coding sequence is TGTGCCAGCAGTGATTACCCCGGGGGAGGCTACACCTTC. Supplemented by reference TRBV2 and TRBJ1-2, the full variable domain reads EPEVTQTPSHQVTQMGQEVILRCVPISNHLYFYWYRQILGQKVEFLVSFYNNEISEKSEIFDDQFSVERPDGSNFTLKIRSTKLEDSAMYFCASSDYPGGGYTFGSGTRLTVV.

This sequence joins TRBV7-9 and TRBJ2-1; 8 bases line up with TRBD2. The germline V gene encodes CDR1 SEHNR and CDR2 FQNEAQ (reference sequence). The CDR3 contains 15 residues. After removal of 5 bases from V and 9 bases from J, the junction contained 12 bases not matched to a gene. The CDR3 loop is CASSTQAGVQIEQFF. The CDR3 DNA reads as TGTGCCAGCAGCACCCAAGCGGGAGTTCAGATTGAGCAGTTCTTC. Full variable domain (missing parts from reference TRBV7-9 and TRBJ2-1): DTGVSQNPRHKITKRGQNVTFRCDPISEHNRLYWYRQTLGQGPEFLTYFQNEAQLEKSRLLSDRFSAERPKGSFSTLEIQRTEQGDSAMYLCASSTQAGVQIEQFFGPGTRLTVL.

The rearrangement uses TRBV9 and TRBJ1-4, with 8 bases fitting TRBD1. CDR1 SGDLS and CDR2 YYNGEE come from the germline V gene. Trimming cost V 3 bases and J 8 bases; bases outside gene matches: 9. CDR3 length equals 15 residues. The CDR3 DNA reads as TGTGCCAGCAGCGCGTCCGGGACAGGCATCGAAAAACTGTTTTTT. It encodes CASSASGTGIEKLFF. The whole variable domain, remainder taken from reference TRBV9 and TRBJ1-4, is DSGVTQTPKHLITATGQRVTLRCSPRSGDLSVYWYQQSLDQGLQFLIQYYNGEERAKGNILERFSAQQFPDLHSELNLSSLELGDSALYFCASSASGTGIEKLFFGSGTQLSVL.

V gene TRBV5-4 combines with J gene TRBJ2-3; possibly TRBD2 for D (5 bases). This CDR3 region has 17 residues. CDR1 SGHNT and CDR2 YYREEE come from the germline V gene (reference sequence). V was pared by 2 bases and J by 0 bases, with 16 bases between. CDR3 sequence reads: CASSLKLGKLSTDTQYF. DNA of the CDR3: TGTGCCAGCAGCTTAAAACTAGGCAAATTGAGCACAGATACGCAGTATTTT.

V is TRBV28 and J is TRBJ1-6, with 11 bases lining up with TRBD1. The CDR3 loop spans 17 amino acids. Germline CDR1 is MDHEN and CDR2 is SYDVKM. V lost 3 bases, J lost 4 bases, and 5 bases stayed unmatched. The CDR3 DNA reads TGTGCCAGCAGTTTGGGACAGGGGGGGTTATATAATTCACCCCTCCACTTT. This translates into CASSLGQGGLYNSPLHF.

The rearrangement joins TRBV27 to TRBJ2-7; no clear D. V dropped 3 bases and J dropped 9 bases, with 6 bases sitting between them. This CDR3 is built from 10 residues. CDR1 is MNHEY and CDR2 is SMNVEV in the germline V gene (reference sequence). As DNA, the CDR3 is TGTGCCAGCAGTTTTCATGTGCAGTACTTC. Amino acid sequence: CASSFHVQYF.

The genes are TRBV9 and TRBJ2-1; 11 bases line up with TRBD2. Trimming took 0 bases from V and 1 from J; bases not matched to a gene: 3. The CDR3 covers 17 residues. Germline V gene sequence: CDR1 SGDLS, CDR2 YYNGEE. In DNA, the CDR3 is TGTGCCAGCAGCGTAGGACTAGCGGGGACATCCTACAATGAGCAGTTCTTC. This gives the protein CASSVGLAGTSYNEQFF.

The genes are TRBV5-6 and TRBJ1-4, with TRBD1 as a possible D gene (6 bases). This CDR3 is 14 amino acids long. The ends were cut back, 2 bases at V and 6 bases at J, with 11 bases in the middle. Germline-derived CDR1 and CDR2 are SGHDT and YYEEEE. CDR3 protein: CASSFGRGYEKLFF. As DNA, the CDR3 is TGTGCCAGCAGCTTTGGCAGGGGTTATGAAAAACTGTTTTTT.

The CDR3 DNA reads TGTGCCAGCAGTTTACCTACTAGCGGGAGCCTGCGGTTCTTC. It yields the protein CASSLPTSGSLRFF. This chain connects TRBV28 to TRBJ2-1; the match to TRBD2 covers 11 bases. The CDR3 runs to 14 residues. The J segment lost 15 bases and the V segment lost 2 bases, leaving 9 bases of the junction unmatched. CDR1 is MDHEN, CDR2 SYDVKM, per germline. The whole variable domain, filled in from reference TRBV28 and TRBJ2-1, reads DVKVTQSSRYLVKRTGEKVFLECVQDMDHENMFWYRQDPGLGLRLIYFSYDVKMKEKGDIPEGYSVSREKKERFSLILESASTNQTSMYLCASSLPTSGSLRFFGPGTRLTVL.

The chain employs TRBV15 and TRBJ2-1; TRBD2 might be the D (6 bases). The germline CDR1 and CDR2 sequences are LNHNV and YYDKDF (reference sequence). The CDR3 extends over 18 amino acids. The germline V and J ends were trimmed by 1 base and 1 base, with 17 bases remaining between them. CDR3 protein: CATSRVGLSLHSYNEQFF. The CDR3 DNA reads TGTGCCACCAGCAGAGTGGGACTCAGCCTCCATTCCTACAATGAGCAGTTCTTC.

DNA for the CDR3: TGTGCCAGCTCACAATCCGAGACAGGGTCTACAGGGGACACTGAAGCTTTCTTT. Translating gives CASSQSETGSTGDTEAFF. This chain links TRBV18 with TRBJ1-1; 7 bases are a match to TRBD1. The CDR3 is 18 residues long. Trimming cost V 4 bases and J 3 bases; bases outside gene matches: 17. Germline CDR1 and CDR2: KGHSH and LQKENI.

The V call is TRBV27, the J call TRBJ2-7; tentative D call: TRBD1 (5 bases). Germline V lookup: CDR1 MNHEY, CDR2 SMNVEV (reference sequence). Trimming left V 2 bases short and J 2 bases short, with 13 bases between. The CDR3 length is 15 residues. Here the CDR3 reads CASSLTGRGTYEQYF. The CDR3 DNA sequence: TGTGCCAGCAGTTTAACAGGTAGGGGCACCTACGAGCAGTACTTC.

The CDR3 sequence: CASSLQSNYGYTF. The CDR3 DNA sequence: TGTGCCAGCAGCTTACAGAGTAACTATGGCTACACCTTC. This chain uses TRBV14 with TRBJ1-2; no clear D gene. With 5 bases removed from V and 1 base from J, the gap between germline ends came to 8 bases. The CDR3 runs 13 residues. CDR1 and CDR2 (germline): SGHDN, FVKESK.

In nucleotides, the CDR3 is TGTGCCAGCAGTAACCGGCAGGGGGCCTATGGCTACACCTTC. Its translation is CASSNRQGAYGYTF. The chain joins TRBV5-6 to TRBJ1-2; TRBD1 agrees at 8 bases. The V and J ends lost 5 bases and 4 bases, in that order; junction bases with no gene match: 7. CDR3 size: 14 residues. Germline values: CDR1 SGHDT, CDR2 YYEEEE.

The chain combines TRBV15 with TRBJ1-1; weak D call: TRBD1 (5 bases). The CDR3 totals 14 residues. CDR1 is LNHNV, CDR2 YYDKDF, per germline (reference sequence). Between the trimmed V and J ends, which lost 7 bases and 7 bases, there was a span of 19 bases. This CDR3 is CATKAGGELSEAFF. DNA of the CDR3: TGTGCCACCAAAGCCGGGGGGGAACTAAGTGAAGCTTTCTTT.

V gene TRBV10-2 combines with J gene TRBJ2-5; maybe TRBD2 (5 bases). V lost 6 bases, J lost 7 bases, and 15 bases lay in between. The CDR3 is 13 amino acids. The germline V gene encodes CDR1 WSHSY and CDR2 SAAADI. The CDR3 sequence is CASSARTRGTQYF. As DNA, the CDR3 is TGCGCCAGCAGCGCCCGGACTCGAGGGACCCAGTACTTC.

This clone was detected once. This chain connects TRBV5-8 to TRBJ1-5; D remains ambiguous. The V gene's germline CDR1 is SGHTS and CDR2 YDEGEE. The CDR3 is 13 amino acids. The germline V and J ends were trimmed by 3 bases and 9 bases, with 13 bases remaining between them. DNA for the CDR3: TGTGCCAGCAGCTCCTTACGAGATGGGCCCCAGCATTTT. Translating gives CASSSLRDGPQHF.

This chain joins TRBV11-3 and TRBJ2-7; D possibly corresponds to TRBD2 (5 bases). CDR3 length: 13 amino acids. CDR1 is SGHNT and CDR2 is YENEEA in the germline V gene. V shed 5 bases and J shed 5 bases, with 13 bases lying between them. This CDR3 is CASSAALGDEQYF. In DNA form, the CDR3 reads TGTGCCAGCAGCGCGGCCCTCGGGGACGAGCAGTACTTC.

The chain joins TRBV3-1 (or the pseudogene TRBV3-2) to TRBJ2-7; TRBD1 aligns across 7 bases. This CDR3 has 14 amino acids. Germline V gene data show CDR1 as LGHDT and CDR2 as YNNKEL (reference sequence). The J segment lost 6 bases and the V segment lost 5 bases, leaving 10 bases of the junction unmatched. This CDR3 reads CASSDRQGSIEQYF. CDR3 bases: TGTGCCAGCAGCGACCGACAGGGATCCATCGAGCAGTACTTC.

The chain carries TRBV28 and TRBJ1-1; 7 nucleotides agree with TRBD1. Germline CDR1 and CDR2: MDHEN and SYDVKM. J was trimmed by 7 bases and V by 3 bases; bases with no gene match: 8. CDR3 length equals 14 residues. This CDR3 reads CASSFPLTGSEAFF. As DNA, the CDR3 is TGTGCCAGCAGTTTCCCACTGACAGGGAGTGAAGCTTTCTTT.